One TCR beta chain is described in this entry. Antigen specificity is unknown. Germline V gene data show CDR1 as SGHDT and CDR2 as YYEEEE. The CDR3 extends over 14 amino acids. Trimming removed 4 bases from V and 1 base from J; junction bases left unmatched: 4. Terminally differentiated effector memory CD45RA+ cells were left out of the naive CD8 fraction, which was CD45RO-negative and positively selected for CCR7. These data belong to a study of shared clonotypes between healthy human individuals. Looking at the study overall: Each donor's CD8 memory used one plate, CD8 naive two, each CD4 subset three.

Study results and caveats: For naive CD4 cells, 4.5% to 6.5% of clonotypes were shared across a handful of donors. As a rule, naive subsets had a larger estimated richness than memory subsets. Expectations were that clonotype sharing among donors would be affected by sequencing depth.

Assay: immunoSEQ multiplex PCR; the TCRdb copy retains only in-frame clones and omits some. The sample consists of about 2.1 million clones, 85% to 95% of them appearing once. This sequence originates from a man aged 18 to 30 in good health. Some clones in this sample may be carry-over from other donors' samples. The V call is TRBV5-6, the J call TRBJ1-1; TRBD1 matches 7 bases. Sequenced input: naive CD8+ T cells from PBMCs. The CDR3 protein is CASSPGGANTEAFF. The CDR3 DNA reads as TGTGCCAGCAGCCCAGGGGGGGCGAACACTGAAGCTTTCTTT.